The rows below give T cell receptor beta chains drawn from one sample of a study of T cells after yellow fever vaccination. In TCRdb, the 5' RACE reads were re-called with MiXCR into one record per CDR3 protein. The data show some 250,000 distinct CDR3 sequences, 3.6% seen once. Source: PBMCs, taken 15 days after the yellow fever booster vaccination. These receptor sequences come from a man aged 18 to 29 who received the YFV17D yellow fever vaccine. Both conserved end residues are part of each CDR3. D genes are given only for firm matches. Clone size, where shown, is once, few, many, or a class for clones that have expanded.

D gene: -
V gene: TRBV12-3/TRBV12-4
clone size: many
J gene: TRBJ1-2
CDR3 DNA: TGTGCCAGCAGGGACCAGGGGTATGGCTACACCTTC
CDR3 protein: CASRDQGYGYTF

D gene: TRBD2
V gene: TRBV11-2
clone size: many
J gene: TRBJ2-4
CDR3 DNA: TGTGCCAGCAGCTTACTAGCGGGGGGGAAAAACATTCAGTACTTC
CDR3 protein: CASSLLAGGKNIQYF

D gene: -
V gene: TRBV7-3
clone size: -
J gene: TRBJ2-3
CDR3 DNA: TGTGCCAGCAGCCGAAACGGGGGTTGGGATACGCAGTATTTT
CDR3 protein: CASSRNGGWDTQYF

D gene: TRBD2
V gene: TRBV5-4
clone size: many
J gene: TRBJ2-3
CDR3 DNA: TGTGCCAGCAGCCAGTTACGGGAGGGAAGCACAGATACGCAGTATTTT
CDR3 protein: CASSQLREGSTDTQYF

D gene: -
V gene: TRBV13
clone size: few
J gene: TRBJ2-3
CDR3 DNA: TGTGCCAGCAGCTTTCAGGGGATGTATGGCACAGATACGCAGTATTTT
CDR3 protein: CASSFQGMYGTDTQYF

D gene: TRBD2
V gene: TRBV4-2
clone size: many
J gene: TRBJ2-3
CDR3 DNA: TGTGCCAGCAGCCAAGTTTACGGGGGGGCAGAAGATACGCAGTATTTT
CDR3 protein: CASSQVYGGAEDTQYF

D gene: TRBD2
V gene: TRBV5-4
clone size: many
J gene: TRBJ2-3
CDR3 DNA: TGTGCCAGCAGCCCAGTGACTAGCGGCTTTAGCACAGATACGCAGTATTTT
CDR3 protein: CASSPVTSGFSTDTQYF

D gene: -
V gene: TRBV20-1
clone size: many
J gene: TRBJ2-2
CDR3 DNA: TGCAGTGCTAGAGACCCGTTTCGCCCCTTTGGGAGCGGGGAGCTGTTTTTT
CDR3 protein: CSARDPFRPFGSGELFF

D gene: -
V gene: TRBV7-9
clone size: many
J gene: TRBJ2-5
CDR3 DNA: TGTGCCAGCAGCTTAGAGTTTGGTGAGACCCAGTACTTC
CDR3 protein: CASSLEFGETQYF

D gene: -
V gene: TRBV27
clone size: many
J gene: TRBJ1-3
CDR3 DNA: TGTGCCAGCAGTTTTACGGCTGGAAACACCATATATTTT
CDR3 protein: CASSFTAGNTIYF

D gene: -
V gene: TRBV27
clone size: many
J gene: TRBJ2-1
CDR3 DNA: TGTGCCAGCTACCCTCGGCCTGGGGGCCCTCTTAATTACAATGAGCAGTTCTTC
CDR3 protein: CASYPRPGGPLNYNEQFF

D gene: TRBD1
V gene: TRBV9
clone size: many
J gene: TRBJ2-7
CDR3 DNA: TGTGCCAGCAGCGTTGGACAGGGGACCTCCTACGAGCAGTACTTC
CDR3 protein: CASSVGQGTSYEQYF

D gene: TRBD1
V gene: TRBV20-1
clone size: many
J gene: TRBJ2-4
CDR3 DNA: TGCAGTGCTAGAGATGGGCGGCAGGGGGACATTCAGTACTTC
CDR3 protein: CSARDGRQGDIQYF

D gene: TRBD1
V gene: TRBV7-6
clone size: many
J gene: TRBJ1-6
CDR3 DNA: TGTGCCAGCAGCTTAGGGGACAGGGCCAACTCACCCCTCCACTTT
CDR3 protein: CASSLGDRANSPLHF

D gene: -
V gene: TRBV4-2
clone size: many
J gene: TRBJ2-3
CDR3 DNA: TGTGCCAGCACAGGGGGGGAATTACTCACAGATACGCAGTATTTT
CDR3 protein: CASTGGELLTDTQYF

D gene: -
V gene: TRBV5-6
clone size: many
J gene: TRBJ2-5
CDR3 DNA: TGTGCCAGCAGCTTGGCCGAGGCGGCGGGACAAGAAACCCAGTACTTC
CDR3 protein: CASSLAEAAGQETQYF

D gene: TRBD1
V gene: TRBV7-2
clone size: many
J gene: TRBJ1-5
CDR3 DNA: TGTGCCAGCAGCCCGGGACAGGGGAGCAATCAGCCCCAGCATTTT
CDR3 protein: CASSPGQGSNQPQHF

D gene: -
V gene: TRBV6-1
clone size: many
J gene: TRBJ2-3
CDR3 DNA: TGTGCCAGCAGTGGCTCTATTATCCGGGATACGCAGTATTTT
CDR3 protein: CASSGSIIRDTQYF

D gene: -
V gene: TRBV18
clone size: many
J gene: TRBJ2-1
CDR3 DNA: TGTGCCAGCTCCCCGAGCGGGACAAGCTCCTACAATGAGCAGTTCTTC
CDR3 protein: CASSPSGTSSYNEQFF

D gene: TRBD1
V gene: TRBV27
clone size: many
J gene: TRBJ1-6
CDR3 DNA: TGTGCCAGCAGTTTCAAGACTCCCCCGGACAGGGGTTCACCCCTCCACTTT
CDR3 protein: CASSFKTPPDRGSPLHF

D gene: TRBD1
V gene: TRBV2
clone size: many
J gene: TRBJ1-3
CDR3 DNA: TGTGCCAGCAGTCGGACAGGGATCTCTGGAAACACCATATATTTT
CDR3 protein: CASSRTGISGNTIYF

D gene: -
V gene: TRBV20-1
clone size: few
J gene: TRBJ1-3
CDR3 DNA: TGCAGTGCCCCCGCTGAAGGGACACCTTTATCTGGAAACACCATATATTTT
CDR3 protein: CSAPAEGTPLSGNTIYF

D gene: -
V gene: TRBV20-1
clone size: many
J gene: TRBJ1-6
CDR3 DNA: TGCAGTGCTAGGATGTCGGGTTCACCCCTCCACTTT
CDR3 protein: CSARMSGSPLHF

D gene: -
V gene: TRBV20-1
clone size: many
J gene: TRBJ2-2
CDR3 DNA: TGCAGTGCTAGTCCCGGGTCCGGGGAGCTGTTTTTT
CDR3 protein: CSASPGSGELFF

D gene: -
V gene: TRBV5-4
clone size: many
J gene: TRBJ2-2
CDR3 DNA: TGTGCCAGCAGCGGGCGCGGGGAGCTGTTTTTT
CDR3 protein: CASSGRGELFF

D gene: TRBD1
V gene: TRBV7-2
clone size: few
J gene: TRBJ2-7
CDR3 DNA: TGTGCCAGCAGTTTCGACAGGGGGCCCAACGAGCAGTACTTC
CDR3 protein: CASSFDRGPNEQYF

D gene: -
V gene: TRBV5-1
clone size: many
J gene: TRBJ2-6
CDR3 DNA: TGCGCCAGCAGCTTGGTCTGGGGTATGGATGGGGCCAACGTCCTGACTTTC
CDR3 protein: CASSLVWGMDGANVLTF

D gene: -
V gene: TRBV20-1
clone size: many
J gene: TRBJ2-5
CDR3 DNA: TGCAGTGCTATCCGGGACATACAAGAGACCCAGTACTTC
CDR3 protein: CSAIRDIQETQYF

D gene: -
V gene: TRBV7-2
clone size: many
J gene: TRBJ2-1
CDR3 DNA: TGTGCCAGCAGCCTACCGTGGGGCGGACCCTCCTACAATGAGCAGTTCTTC
CDR3 protein: CASSLPWGGPSYNEQFF

D gene: -
V gene: TRBV12-3/TRBV12-4
clone size: -
J gene: TRBJ2-3
CDR3 DNA: TGTGCCAGCAGTCCAAGAGGGGGTTGGGGCACAGATACGCAGTATTTT
CDR3 protein: CASSPRGGWGTDTQYF

D gene: -
V gene: TRBV7-9
clone size: many
J gene: TRBJ1-3
CDR3 DNA: TGTGCCAGCAGTTCCTCGCGGCGGGAATCTGGAAACACCATATATTTT
CDR3 protein: CASSSSRRESGNTIYF

D gene: TRBD2
V gene: TRBV7-2
clone size: many
J gene: TRBJ2-1
CDR3 DNA: TGTGCCAGCAGCTTGGAGCGGGGGCTCAATGAGCAGTTCTTC
CDR3 protein: CASSLERGLNEQFF

D gene: -
V gene: TRBV15
clone size: many
J gene: TRBJ1-1
CDR3 DNA: TGTGCCACCAGCTACCTGGAGAACACTGAAGCTTTCTTT
CDR3 protein: CATSYLENTEAFF

D gene: TRBD2
V gene: TRBV4-3
clone size: many
J gene: TRBJ2-1
CDR3 DNA: TGCGCCAGCAGGCCCTACCTGAGCGGGGGGCCGGGAGAGCAGTTCTTC
CDR3 protein: CASRPYLSGGPGEQFF

D gene: -
V gene: TRBV5-5
clone size: many
J gene: TRBJ1-2
CDR3 DNA: TGTGCCAGCAGCGGCACAGGTTATGGCTACACCTTC
CDR3 protein: CASSGTGYGYTF

D gene: -
V gene: TRBV29-1
clone size: many
J gene: TRBJ2-1
CDR3 DNA: TGCAGCGTTGGAAGAGACAGGAGGGACGGTGAGCAGTTCTTC
CDR3 protein: CSVGRDRRDGEQFF

D gene: -
V gene: TRBV5-5
clone size: many
J gene: TRBJ2-1
CDR3 DNA: TGTGCCAGCAGCTTCGCTGCAGGGTTTGGAAGCTCCTACAATGAGCAGTTCTTC
CDR3 protein: CASSFAAGFGSSYNEQFF

D gene: TRBD1
V gene: TRBV4-3
clone size: many
J gene: TRBJ1-2
CDR3 DNA: TGCGCCAGCAGCCAAGCTCTCACAGGGGGCGGTGGCTACACCTTC
CDR3 protein: CASSQALTGGGGYTF

D gene: -
V gene: TRBV11-2
clone size: many
J gene: TRBJ2-5
CDR3 DNA: TGTGCCAGCAGCAACGGACAAGCAGGGGCCCAGTACTTC
CDR3 protein: CASSNGQAGAQYF

D gene: -
V gene: TRBV7-9
clone size: many
J gene: TRBJ1-2
CDR3 DNA: TGTGCCAGCAGCTTAGAAGTGGGGGTGAACGGCTACACCTTC
CDR3 protein: CASSLEVGVNGYTF

D gene: TRBD1
V gene: TRBV5-5
clone size: many
J gene: TRBJ2-2
CDR3 DNA: TGTGCCAGCAGCTTGGAGGCAGGGGGCAGTACCGGGGAGCTGTTTTTT
CDR3 protein: CASSLEAGGSTGELFF

D gene: -
V gene: TRBV12-3/TRBV12-4
clone size: many
J gene: TRBJ2-3
CDR3 DNA: TGTGCCAGCAGTTTTTGGGGCACAGATACGCAGTATTTT
CDR3 protein: CASSFWGTDTQYF

D gene: -
V gene: TRBV12-3/TRBV12-4
clone size: many
J gene: TRBJ1-1
CDR3 DNA: TGTGCCAGCAGTTTAGAAGGGGCCGCTGAAGCTTTCTTT
CDR3 protein: CASSLEGAAEAFF

D gene: -
V gene: TRBV20-1
clone size: many
J gene: TRBJ1-5
CDR3 DNA: TGCAGTGCTAGGAGGAACGCATGGCCTCAGCCCCAGCATTTT
CDR3 protein: CSARRNAWPQPQHF

D gene: TRBD2
V gene: TRBV4-3
clone size: many
J gene: TRBJ2-3
CDR3 DNA: TGCGCCAGCAGCCAAGATTCCCCTAGCGGGGGGTTCACAGATACGCAGTATTTT
CDR3 protein: CASSQDSPSGGFTDTQYF

D gene: -
V gene: TRBV12-3/TRBV12-4
clone size: many
J gene: TRBJ1-2
CDR3 DNA: TGTGCCAGCAGTCCATTTAGACGAAACTATGGCTACACCTTC
CDR3 protein: CASSPFRRNYGYTF

D gene: -
V gene: TRBV7-6
clone size: many
J gene: TRBJ2-5
CDR3 DNA: TGTGCCAGCACTACAGGGCGACAAGAGACCCAGTACTTC
CDR3 protein: CASTTGRQETQYF

D gene: -
V gene: TRBV5-1
clone size: -
J gene: TRBJ2-7
CDR3 DNA: TGCGCCAGCAGCCATGGCGGGGCTGACACCTACGAGCAGTACTTC
CDR3 protein: CASSHGGADTYEQYF

D gene: -
V gene: TRBV21-1
clone size: many
J gene: TRBJ1-6
CDR3 DNA: TGTGCCAGCAGCTCGAGGGACAGAAGCCCTAATTCACCCCTCCACTTT
CDR3 protein: CASSSRDRSPNSPLHF

D gene: -
V gene: TRBV6-2/TRBV6-3
clone size: many
J gene: TRBJ1-4
CDR3 DNA: TGTGCCAGCAGCCTCCCCCGCGAAAAACTGTTTTTT
CDR3 protein: CASSLPREKLFF

D gene: -
V gene: TRBV6-2/TRBV6-3
clone size: many
J gene: TRBJ1-1
CDR3 DNA: TGTGCCAGCAGGGATAGGGGAGGCGATCGCCACACTGAAGCTTTCTTT
CDR3 protein: CASRDRGGDRHTEAFF

D gene: TRBD1
V gene: TRBV6-5
clone size: many
J gene: TRBJ1-2
CDR3 DNA: TGTGCCAGCAGTTACTCCGACAGGGGTGGCTACACCTTC
CDR3 protein: CASSYSDRGGYTF

D gene: TRBD1
V gene: TRBV20-1
clone size: few
J gene: TRBJ1-2
CDR3 DNA: TGCAGTGCTAGAGTGAAGGGGGCAGATGGCTACACCTTC
CDR3 protein: CSARVKGADGYTF